A single sample is the source of the 19 T cell receptor beta chains below, sequenced in a study of Graves' ophthalmopathy and Graves' hyperthyroidism. RNA transcripts yielded amplified TCR beta CDR3 regions. An initial RT-PCR round employing HTBI primers preceded a second-round multiplex PCR. One entry per CDR3 protein, called by TCRdb with MiXCR from the multiplex PCR reads. In the table there are 560,000 or so distinct CDR3 sequences, about 40% of which are singletons. The source material was peripheral blood or thyroid tissue (not recorded which). These receptors all stem from an adult man with Graves' hyperthyroidism.

For this clonotype: Just one base apart from a much larger clone, this may be a read error. The chain employs TRBV7-9 and TRBJ1-2; D is possibly TRBD1 (6 bases). Trimming removed 4 bases at V and 3 bases at J, with 12 bases between. This CDR3 comprises 14 residues. The germline CDR1 and CDR2 sequences are SEHNR and FQNEAQ (reference sequence). The CDR3 region has the DNA TGTGCCAGCAGCTCCACAGGGATCCACTATGGCTACACCTTC. It translates to CASSSTGIHYGYTF. Filled out from reference TRBV7-9 and TRBJ1-2, the complete variable domain reads DTGVSQNPRHKITKRGQNVTFRCDPISEHNRLYWYRQTLGQGPEFLTYFQNEAQLEKSRLLSDRFSAERPKGSFSTLEIQRTEQGDSAMYLCASSSTGIHYGYTFGSGTRLTVV.

J is TRBJ2-3 and V is TRBV7-3; D unclear. This CDR3 comprises 12 residues. Germline V gene data show CDR1 as SGHTA and CDR2 as FQGTGA. Trimming took 0 bases from V and 6 from J, leaving 4 bases between them. CDR3 nucleotides: TGTGCCAGCAGCTTAACCCGGGATACGCAGTATTTT. It is translated as CASSLTRDTQYF.

The chain has TRBV25-1 and TRBJ2-7; 9 bases map to TRBD1. V shed 3 bases, J shed 8 bases, and the junction held 11 bases outside the gene matches. CDR3 size: 15 residues. CDR1 and CDR2 (germline): MGHDK, SYGVNS. CDR3 amino acids: CASSEGTGWLSQQYF. The CDR3 region has the DNA TGTGCCAGCAGTGAGGGGACAGGGTGGCTAAGCCAGCAGTACTTC.

This clonotype was counted many times. V and J are TRBV29-1 and TRBJ1-5; D perhaps matches TRBD1 (5 bases). The CDR3 extends over 12 amino acids. Trimming pared 7 bases from V and 4 bases from J, leaving 11 bases between. The V gene's germline CDR1 is SQVTM and CDR2 ANQGSEA. As DNA, the CDR3 is TGCAGCGCAGGCGGGGCGAATCAGCCCCAGCATTTT. This translates into CSAGGANQPQHF.

The chain employs TRBV4-1 and TRBJ1-4; 10 nucleotides match TRBD1. This CDR3 has 18 residues. Germline assignment: CDR1 MGHRA and CDR2 YSYEKL. V shed 1 base and J 1 base; nucleotides not matched to a gene: 6. CDR3 sequence reads: CASSQVETGGLTNEKLFF. In DNA form, the CDR3 reads TGCGCCAGCAGCCAAGTCGAGACAGGGGGCTTAACTAATGAAAAACTGTTTTTT.

V gene TRBV20-1 combines with J gene TRBJ1-6, with 7 bases identical to TRBD1. Germline V gene lookup returns CDR1 DFQATT and CDR2 SNEGSKA (reference sequence). The CDR3 length is 18 residues. V gave up 5 bases and J gave up 9 bases; unmatched junction bases: 22. DNA of the CDR3: TGCAGTGCTCCCTCCCAACGACAGGGTATTATGTTGGGTTCACCCCTCCACTTT. Encoded protein: CSAPSQRQGIMLGSPLHF.

This clonotype came up many times. The genes are TRBV5-1 and TRBJ1-4, with 8 nucleotides matching TRBD1. The length of the CDR3 is 14 residues. V was pared by 5 bases and J by 8 bases, with 8 bases of the junction left unmatched. In germline, CDR1 is SGHRS, CDR2 YFSETQ. CDR3 sequence (DNA): TGCGCCAGCAGTTATGGACAGGGCGGAGAAAAACTGTTTTTT. It specifies CASSYGQGGEKLFF.

CDR3 sequence: CASSAPGTGEFYEQYF. The CDR3 bases are TGCGCCAGCAGCGCTCCCGGGACAGGGGAATTCTACGAGCAGTACTTC. The rearrangement uses TRBV4-1 and TRBJ2-7; 10 positions agree with TRBD1. The V gene's germline CDR1 is MGHRA and CDR2 YSYEKL. This CDR3 comprises 16 residues. V trimming: 5 bases; J trimming: 3 bases; junction bases outside the gene matches: 10.

J is TRBJ2-7 and V is TRBV24-1, with D perhaps matching TRBD1 (6 bases). V lost 3 bases and J lost 0, with 17 bases in between. This CDR3 region has 17 residues. Germline V lookup: CDR1 KGHDR, CDR2 SFDVKD. CDR3 DNA sequence: TGTGCCACCAGTGATCGCGAAAGGGGGTCCTCCTCCTACGAGCAGTACTTC. Its protein is CATSDRERGSSSYEQYF.

This clonotype was observed at least ten times. The CDR3 protein is CASSPLVQNTEAFF. The CDR3 DNA sequence: TGTGCCAGCAGTCCCCTGGTACAGAACACTGAAGCTTTCTTT. The genes are TRBV27 and TRBJ1-1; D not resolved. The ends were cut back, 5 bases at V and 1 base at J, with 11 bases in the middle. CDR1 MNHEY and CDR2 SMNVEV come from the germline V gene (reference sequence). This CDR3 contains 14 residues.

The chain employs TRBV6-5 and TRBJ1-4, with TRBD1 as a possible D gene (5 bases). Germline-derived CDR1 and CDR2 are MNHEY and SVGAGI. The CDR3 is made up of 19 amino acids. V lost 1 base, J lost 4 bases, and 22 bases lay in between. CDR3 in DNA: TGTGCCAGCAGTTACTTGGGACGGGGAGCGGAGCCCGGTAATGAAAAACTGTTTTTT. It is translated as CASSYLGRGAEPGNEKLFF.

In this sample, this clonotype turned up many times. This chain uses TRBV7-9 with TRBJ1-4; TRBD1 aligns across 10 bases. Trimming cost V 5 bases and J 7 bases; bases outside gene matches: 4. The CDR3 runs 14 residues. CDR1 and CDR2 from the germline V gene are SEHNR and FQNEAQ (reference sequence). The DNA of the CDR3 is TGTGCCAGCAGCACGGGACAGGGGCCTGAAAAACTGTTTTTT. Amino acid sequence: CASSTGQGPEKLFF.

The V and J genes are TRBV7-9 and TRBJ1-4; 7 bases are a match to TRBD1. CDR1 and CDR2 (germline): SEHNR, FQNEAQ (reference sequence). With V trimmed by 5 bases and J by 6 bases, 3 bases remained unmatched. The CDR3 is 13 residues long. The CDR3 here is CASSVGGDEKLFF. CDR3 in DNA: TGTGCCAGCAGCGTAGGGGGCGATGAAAAACTGTTTTTT.

This clonotype was counted ten times or more. V and J are TRBV7-9 and TRBJ1-5, with 8 bases aligning to TRBD1. The CDR3 length is 16 residues. V lost 8 bases and J lost 4; bases outside the gene matches: 13. Germline CDR1 SEHNR, CDR2 FQNEAQ (reference sequence). CDR3 sequence: CASRRTGRGVNQPQHF. CDR3 in DNA: TGTGCCAGCCGGAGGACAGGGAGGGGGGTTAATCAGCCCCAGCATTTT.

This clonotype was recorded many times. The chain joins TRBV6-1 to TRBJ1-2; the D is unclear. Trimming left V 2 bases short and J 8 bases short, with 9 bases between. Germline V CDR1 and CDR2: MNHNS, SASEGT. The CDR3 length is 12 residues. The CDR3 is CASSERAWGYTF. The CDR3 nucleotides are TGTGCCAGCAGTGAAAGGGCATGGGGCTACACCTTC.

The chain has TRBV19 and TRBJ2-7, with D perhaps given as TRBD1 or TRBD2 (5 bases each). With 3 bases removed from V and 2 bases from J, the gap between germline ends came to 11 bases. The CDR3 sequence is 14 residues long. Looked up from germline, CDR1 is LNHDA and CDR2 is SQIVND (reference sequence). CDR3: CASSMGDDPYEQYF. For the CDR3, the DNA is TGTGCCAGTAGTATGGGGGACGACCCCTACGAGCAGTACTTC.

This clonotype was recorded a few times. This chain connects TRBV24-1 to TRBJ2-7; maybe TRBD1 (6 bases). V lost 6 bases to trimming and J lost 3 bases, with 8 bases between them. Germline loops: CDR1 KGHDR, CDR2 SFDVKD. The CDR3 is 12 amino acids. The CDR3 spells CATSPQGYEQYF. The CDR3 coding sequence is TGTGCCACCAGTCCACAGGGCTACGAGCAGTACTTC.

The chain recombines TRBV7-8 with TRBJ1-1, with D unresolved. CDR1 SGHVS and CDR2 FQNEAQ come from the germline V gene. V was pared by 6 bases and J by 10 bases, with 18 bases between. The CDR3 totals 13 residues. The CDR3 here is CASSLRGLAGAFF. In DNA, the CDR3 is TGTGCCAGCAGTCTACGAGGACTAGCGGGAGCTTTCTTT.

This clonotype was seen many times. The chain links TRBV7-9 to TRBJ1-6; possible D gene TRBD1, 6 bases. V was cut by 5 bases and J by 15 bases, with 26 bases left in between. The CDR3 is 16 residues long. The germline gives CDR1 SEHNR, CDR2 FQNEAQ (reference sequence). The CDR3 here is CASSTTSGTMGRLLHF. The CDR3 bases are TGTGCCAGCAGCACAACCTCCGGGACAATGGGTCGTCTCCTCCACTTT.